The 30 T cell receptor beta chains reported below all come from one sample, sequenced in a study of human T cells and chemical hapten exposure. A single record per CDR3 protein comes from TCRdb applying MiXCR to the RACE reads. Of 56,000 or so distinct CDR3 sequences listed, 9.5% to 10% were seen once; the top ten hold 8.5% to 10%. Documented time point: pre-sensitization, week 0. As to treatment: therapeutic diphenylcyclopropenone sensitization with weekly scalp DPC. The starting material, unfractionated whole blood, was used for total RNA extraction. The source was whole blood, collected in connection with sensitization to the hapten diphenylcyclopropenone (DPC). The receptors shown here come from a young woman with alopecia areata. Some clones in this sample may be carry-over from other donors' samples.

Here the CDR3 DNA reads TGTGCCAGCTTCGGAGGGCAGGGGCTATTAGCGGAAGCTTTCTTT. It encodes CASFGGQGLLAEAFF. The V gene is TRBV6-1, the J gene TRBJ1-1; D is possibly TRBD1 (6 bases). Germline V gene sequence: CDR1 MNHNS, CDR2 SASEGT. Trimming stripped 8 bases from V and 8 bases from J, with 24 bases between. This CDR3 contains 15 residues.

In its sample, this clonotype was seen a few times. The chain couples TRBV7-8 to TRBJ2-1; maybe TRBD2 (6 bases). The CDR3 extends over 14 amino acids. V shed 5 bases and J shed 3 bases, with 11 bases lying between them. In germline, CDR1 is SGHVS, CDR2 FQNEAQ. CDR3 nucleotide sequence: TGTGCCAGCAGCGGGAGGTACAACTACAATGAGCAGTTCTTC. Translation gives CASSGRYNYNEQFF.

V is TRBV7-6 and J is TRBJ1-4, with a weak D call TRBD1 (5 bases). The germline V gene has CDR1 SGHVS and CDR2 FNYEAQ. Trimming stripped 1 base from V and 8 bases from J, with 23 bases between. The CDR3 totals 18 residues. The DNA for the CDR3 is TGTGCCAGCAGCTTAGTAAATCCTGCCCGGGCGGGACGAGAAAAACTGTTTTTT. Encoded protein: CASSLVNPARAGREKLFF.

This clonotype has a count of ten or more. V is TRBV5-1 and J is TRBJ2-1, with 10 bases that match TRBD2. The trim removed 5 bases at V and 6 bases at J, leaving 14 bases unmatched. The CDR3 contains 17 residues. Germline CDR1 and CDR2: SGHRS and YFSETQ. CDR3 sequence: CASRPTRGIAGGNEQFF. CDR3 DNA: TGCGCCAGCAGGCCCACCAGGGGAATAGCGGGAGGCAATGAGCAGTTCTTC.

V usage is TRBV4-2 and J usage is TRBJ1-1; unclear D gene. Germline loops: CDR1 LGHNA, CDR2 YNFKEQ. Trimming removed 1 base at V and 5 bases at J, with 11 bases between. There are 14 residues in the CDR3. CDR3 nucleotides: TGTGCCAGCAGCCAAGCCACCGTTGAAACTGAAGCTTTCTTT. It translates to CASSQATVETEAFF.

The gene calls are TRBV7-9 and TRBJ1-4; D unclear. CDR1 and CDR2 (germline): SEHNR, FQNEAQ (reference sequence). The CDR3 extends over 12 amino acids. V lost 5 bases to trimming and J lost 8 bases, with 9 bases between them. As DNA, the CDR3 is TGTGCCAGCAGCGCCTTTCGGGAAAAACTGTTTTTT. As protein: CASSAFREKLFF. The variable domain in full, completed from reference TRBV7-9 and TRBJ1-4, reads DTGVSQNPRHKITKRGQNVTFRCDPISEHNRLYWYRQTLGQGPEFLTYFQNEAQLEKSRLLSDRFSAERPKGSFSTLEIQRTEQGDSAMYLCASSAFREKLFFGSGTQLSVL.

This chain links TRBV30 with TRBJ1-4; the match to TRBD1 covers 8 bases. CDR3 length equals 14 residues. Per germline, CDR1 GTSNPN and CDR2 SVGIG (reference sequence). J gave up 7 bases and V 4 bases, and 8 bases lay outside the gene matches. CDR3 sequence reads: CAWKTGTGGEKLFF. The CDR3 DNA follows: TGTGCCTGGAAAACAGGGACAGGCGGTGAAAAACTGTTTTTT.

This clonotype occurred many times. The chain joins TRBV5-1 to TRBJ1-1; a weak D match, TRBD1 (6 bases). CDR1 and CDR2 (germline): SGHRS, YFSETQ. The CDR3 is 15 residues long. V lost 3 bases and J lost 1, with 13 bases in between. CDR3 protein: CASSSGDGENTEAFF. The CDR3 bases are TGCGCCAGCAGCTCAGGGGACGGGGAGAACACTGAAGCTTTCTTT.

About this clonotype itself: A read error may produce the germline difference seen at one junction end. The CDR3 sequence: CAGQGTGGLFF. CDR3 DNA: TGTGCCGGCCAGGGAACCGGGGGGCTGTTTTTT. This chain links TRBV12-3 or TRBV12-4 with TRBJ2-2; D possibly corresponds to TRBD2 (6 bases). This CDR3 contains 11 residues.

This clonotype has a handful of counts. V usage is TRBV29-1 and J usage is TRBJ1-5; 9 bases align to TRBD1. V lost 6 bases and J lost 9; bases outside the gene matches: 9. The CDR3 covers 13 residues. Per germline, CDR1 SQVTM and CDR2 ANQGSEA. The CDR3 loop is CSVLQGAEGPQHF. CDR3 DNA: TGCAGCGTCTTACAGGGGGCGGAGGGGCCCCAGCATTTT.

This clonotype was seen only a few times. This chain uses TRBV30 with TRBJ1-2, with D possibly being TRBD1 (5 bases). Trimming removed 2 bases from V and 2 bases from J, with 9 bases in between. The germline V gene encodes CDR1 GTSNPN and CDR2 SVGIG (reference sequence). The length of the CDR3 is 13 residues. This chain's CDR3 is CAWSLGTNYGYTF. In DNA, the CDR3 is TGTGCCTGGAGTCTGGGGACCAACTATGGCTACACCTTC.

This clonotype was counted a few times. The V call is TRBV4-2, the J call TRBJ1-2, with D maybe TRBD1 (6 bases). This CDR3 region has 16 residues. Germline CDR1 is LGHNA and CDR2 is YNFKEQ. V lost 0 bases and J 1 base, leaving 12 bases between the germline ends. CDR3 sequence: CASSQDLTGSNYGYTF. The CDR3 nucleotides read TGTGCCAGCAGCCAAGATTTAACAGGGAGTAACTATGGCTACACCTTC.

At least ten counts were recorded for this clonotype. The chain couples TRBV10-3 to TRBJ2-1; possibly TRBD1 or TRBD2 for D (5 bases each). The V end was cut by 10 bases, the J end by 0 bases, with 13 bases between. Germline values: CDR1 ENHRY, CDR2 SYGVKD. The CDR3 loop spans 14 amino acids. DNA for the CDR3: TGTGCCAGCCGGGGCTTAAGCTCCTACAATGAGCAGTTCTTC. This gives the protein CASRGLSSYNEQFF.

J is TRBJ2-2 and V is TRBV20-1; D is uncertain. From germline, CDR1 is DFQATT and CDR2 SNEGSKA (reference sequence). The ends were cut back, 3 bases at V and 3 bases at J, with 5 bases in the middle. This CDR3 region has 12 residues. The CDR3 sequence: CSARGYTGELFF. For the CDR3, the DNA is TGCAGTGCTAGGGGGTACACCGGGGAGCTGTTTTTT.

The chain combines TRBV20-1 with TRBJ2-7; unclear D gene. The CDR3 is 13 residues long. CDR1 and CDR2 from the germline V gene are DFQATT and SNEGSKA (reference sequence). V was shortened by 1 base and J by 7 bases, with 14 bases between the two germline ends. CDR3 amino acids: CSARGGAFWEQYF. For the CDR3, the DNA is TGCAGTGCTAGAGGCGGCGCTTTCTGGGAGCAGTACTTC.

The gene calls are TRBV12-3 or TRBV12-4 and TRBJ2-1; 7 nucleotides line up with TRBD2. This CDR3 comprises 13 residues. Trimming cost V 5 bases and J 9 bases; bases outside gene matches: 7. This CDR3 is CASSETSLGEQFF. CDR3 nucleotides: TGTGCCAGCAGTGAGACTAGCTTAGGTGAGCAGTTCTTC.

This clonotype occurred a few times. The chain links TRBV12-3 or TRBV12-4 to TRBJ2-1; TRBD2 agrees at 8 bases. V shed 7 bases and J 5 bases; nucleotides not matched to a gene: 1. This CDR3 is 12 amino acids long. CDR3 amino acids: CASNGGDNEQFF. DNA for the CDR3: TGTGCCAGCAACGGGGGGGACAATGAGCAGTTCTTC.

The chain employs TRBV5-5 and TRBJ2-1; no definite D call. Trimming left V 1 base short and J 0 bases short, with 8 bases between. The CDR3 is 15 amino acids. Germline V gives CDR1 SGHKS, CDR2 YYEKEE (reference sequence). Here the CDR3 DNA reads TGTGCCAGCAGCTTGTTCCAGAGCTCCTACAATGAGCAGTTCTTC. Translated, it gives CASSLFQSSYNEQFF.

This clonotype has at least ten counts. The genes are TRBV28 and TRBJ2-1; D may be TRBD2 (5 bases). Germline lookup yields CDR1 MDHEN and CDR2 SYDVKM. This CDR3 has 14 amino acids. Deletions cut 5 bases from V and 6 bases from J, with 14 bases between. The DNA for the CDR3 is TGTGCCAGCAGTCCCTCCCGGGGAATCAATGAGCAGTTCTTC. Amino acids: CASSPSRGINEQFF.

The V gene is TRBV14, the J gene TRBJ2-7, with 12 bases fitting TRBD1. Germline V gives CDR1 SGHDN, CDR2 FVKESK. V was clipped by 6 bases and J by 6 bases; unmatched bases: 3. This CDR3 is 13 amino acids long. CDR3 sequence reads: CASSGTGGFEQYF. The CDR3 DNA sequence: TGTGCCAGCAGTGGGACAGGGGGCTTCGAGCAGTACTTC.

The chain employs TRBV19 and TRBJ2-2; the match to TRBD2 covers 7 bases. The V gene end was trimmed by 0 bases and the J gene end by 3 bases; junction bases not matched to a gene: 7. The germline gives CDR1 LNHDA, CDR2 SQIVND (reference sequence). The length of the CDR3 is 17 residues. In DNA form, the CDR3 reads TGTGCCAGTAGTATAGATTCCCGACTAGCTGACACCGGGGAGCTGTTTTTT. Residues: CASSIDSRLADTGELFF.

With respect to this clonotype: A much bigger clone sits one base away, suggesting this may be a read error. The gene calls are TRBV5-1 and TRBJ1-6; D is undetermined. CDR1 and CDR2 (germline): SGHRS, YFSETQ. The CDR3 spans 14 residues. Trimming pared 5 bases from V and 7 bases from J, leaving 13 bases between. Here the CDR3 DNA reads TGCGCCAGCAGGTTCGGTCGGCAAAATTCACCCCTCCACTTT. Its translation is CASRFGRQNSPLHF. The full variable domain, rest sourced from reference TRBV5-1 and TRBJ1-6, is KAGVTQTPRYLIKTRGQQVTLSCSPISGHRSVSWYQQTPGQGLQFLFEYFSETQRNKGNFPGRFSGRQFSNSRSEMNVSTLELGDSALYLCASRFGRQNSPLHFGNGTRLTVT.

The V and J genes are TRBV15 and TRBJ1-5; TRBD1 matches 9 bases. The ends lost 3 bases at V and 6 bases at J; junction bases unmatched: 12. Per germline, CDR1 LNHNV and CDR2 YYDKDF (reference sequence). The CDR3 runs 17 residues. The CDR3 DNA is TGTGCCACCAGCAGGGCTATGGGACAGGGAAGATGTCAGCCCCAGCATTTT. Translating gives CATSRAMGQGRCQPQHF.

Ten or more counts support this clonotype. The V call is TRBV7-2, the J call TRBJ2-3; TRBD2 aligns across 10 bases. The CDR3 extends over 15 amino acids. Germline V gives CDR1 SGHTA, CDR2 FQGNSA. The ends lost 3 bases at V and 2 bases at J; junction bases unmatched: 2. In nucleotides, the CDR3 is TGTGCCAGCAGCTTTACTAGCGGGGACACAGATACGCAGTATTTT. Translated: CASSFTSGDTDTQYF.

This clonotype was seen ten or more times. J is TRBJ2-2 and V is TRBV7-2; D remains unclear. The germline V gene encodes CDR1 SGHTA and CDR2 FQGNSA. V dropped 1 base and J dropped 3 bases, with 9 bases sitting between them. The CDR3 has 15 residues. The CDR3 sequence is CASSLGAGYTGELFF. In nucleotides, the CDR3 is TGTGCCAGCAGCTTAGGGGCAGGCTACACCGGGGAGCTGTTTTTT.

The gene calls are TRBV19 and TRBJ1-2; no firm D call. Per germline, CDR1 LNHDA and CDR2 SQIVND (reference sequence). Trimming removed 5 bases at V and 8 bases at J, with 21 bases between. This CDR3 has 15 residues. In DNA form, the CDR3 reads TGTGCCAGTAGTGCCCTCGATGGTCGCCTCCGGGGCTACACCTTC. Its translation is CASSALDGRLRGYTF. The full variable domain, its missing parts supplied by reference TRBV19 and TRBJ1-2, is DGGITQSPKYLFRKEGQNVTLSCEQNLNHDAMYWYRQDPGQGLRLIYYSQIVNDFQKGDIAEGYSVSREKKESFPLTVTSAQKNPTAFYLCASSALDGRLRGYTFGSGTRLTVV.

This clonotype was observed a few times. The chain links TRBV29-1 to TRBJ1-1; D perhaps matches TRBD1 (5 bases). The CDR3 is made up of 14 amino acids. V lost 6 bases and J lost 1, with 15 bases in between. Germline CDR1 reads SQVTM; CDR2 reads ANQGSEA. The CDR3 here is CSVARVGQNTEAFF. CDR3 DNA sequence: TGCAGCGTCGCCCGAGTTGGACAGAACACTGAAGCTTTCTTT.

The chain joins TRBV6-2 or TRBV6-3 to TRBJ2-6, with no clear D. Deletions cut 5 bases from V and 4 bases from J, with 9 bases between. There are 14 residues in the CDR3. Germline V CDR1 and CDR2: MNHEY, SVGEGT. CDR3 sequence (DNA): TGTGCCAGCAGTCCCTCCCTAGGGGCCAACGTCCTGACTTTC. Translation: CASSPSLGANVLTF.

The chain combines TRBV12-3 or TRBV12-4 with TRBJ2-3, with D unclear. CDR3 length equals 14 residues. The V end was cut by 7 bases, the J end by 4 bases, with 15 bases between. This CDR3 is CASTLGSWADTQYF. As DNA, the CDR3 is TGTGCCAGCACCTTGGGGTCCTGGGCAGATACGCAGTATTTT.

V usage is TRBV6-6 and J usage is TRBJ2-7, with TRBD1 matching over 8 bases. This CDR3 region has 15 residues. V was clipped by 5 bases and J by 0 bases; unmatched bases: 6. The germline V gene has CDR1 MNHNY and CDR2 SVGAGI (reference sequence). The CDR3 here is CASSKRQGNSYEQYF. In nucleotides, the CDR3 is TGTGCCAGCAGTAAAAGACAGGGGAACTCCTACGAGCAGTACTTC.